This TCR beta chain was found in a study of cytomegalovirus exposure and HLA in healthy donors. Findings of the study overall: Usually a TCR sequence was rare, but some public TCRs were found in many donors. Analysis was carried out at a later point, and it linked a missense DCLRE1C variant to TCR beta V- and J-gene trimming. It was about 150 TCR beta chains that were listed as cytomegalovirus-associated.

As regards this clone: The antigen remains undetermined.

60 Vbeta and 13 Jbeta primers were used in PCR. As originally analysed: In a later analysis, the count reached some 75 million unique TCR beta chains, with 10 million to 11 million shared. The data were produced by immunoSEQ multiplex PCR, yet TCRdb's version contains in-frame clones alone and is incomplete. That table supplies the V and J calls and clone size; D and trimming were determined from the DNA. This sample has some 130,000 clones, with about 78% found just once. CDR1 SGHRS and CDR2 YFSETQ come from the germline V gene. Trimming shortened V by 1 base and J by 5 bases, and 9 bases separated the two germline ends. The length of the CDR3 is 13 residues.

This sequence originates from a man aged 50 or older in good health and CMV-seropositive. The sample consisted of PBMCs. The chain has TRBV5-1 and TRBJ1-1, with D unclear. As DNA, the CDR3 is TGCGCCAGCAGCTTGAAGGGAGGGACTGAAGCTTTCTTT. It codes for CASSLKGGTEAFF. The full variable domain, with the rest looked up from reference TRBV5-1 and TRBJ1-1, is KAGVTQTPRYLIKTRGQQVTLSCSPISGHRSVSWYQQTPGQGLQFLFEYFSETQRNKGNFPGRFSGRQFSNSRSEMNVSTLELGDSALYLCASSLKGGTEAFFGQGTRLTVV.